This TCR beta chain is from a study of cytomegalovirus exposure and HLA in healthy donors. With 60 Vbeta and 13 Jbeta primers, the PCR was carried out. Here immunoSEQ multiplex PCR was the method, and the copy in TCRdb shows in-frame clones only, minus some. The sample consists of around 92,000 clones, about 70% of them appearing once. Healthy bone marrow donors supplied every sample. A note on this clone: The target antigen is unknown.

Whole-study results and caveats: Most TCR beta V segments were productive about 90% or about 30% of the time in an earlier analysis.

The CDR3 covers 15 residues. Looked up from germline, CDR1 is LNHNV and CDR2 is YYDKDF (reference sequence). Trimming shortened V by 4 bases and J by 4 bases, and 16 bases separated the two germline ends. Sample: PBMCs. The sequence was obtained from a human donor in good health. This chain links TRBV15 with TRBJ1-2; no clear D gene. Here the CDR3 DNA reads TGTGCCACCAGCACCCGACACAGCACTTTCTATGGCTACACCTTC. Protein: CATSTRHSTFYGYTF.